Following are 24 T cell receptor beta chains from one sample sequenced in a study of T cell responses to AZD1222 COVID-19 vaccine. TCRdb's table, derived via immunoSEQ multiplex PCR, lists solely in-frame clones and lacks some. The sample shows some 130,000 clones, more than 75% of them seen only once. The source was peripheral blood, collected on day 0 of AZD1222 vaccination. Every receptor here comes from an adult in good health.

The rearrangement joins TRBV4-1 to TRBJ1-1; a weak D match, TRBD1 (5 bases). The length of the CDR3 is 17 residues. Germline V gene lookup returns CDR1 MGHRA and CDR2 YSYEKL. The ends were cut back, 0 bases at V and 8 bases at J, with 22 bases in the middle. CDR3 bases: TGCGCCAGCAGCCAAGATCGGGGCCGTCTTAGGGGTGCCGAAGCTTTCTTT. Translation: CASSQDRGRLRGAEAFF.

The CDR3, as DNA: TGTGCCAGCAGCAAGAAGGGACAGGGGTTCGACGAGCAGTACTTC. Translated, it gives CASSKKGQGFDEQYF. The chain links TRBV7-9 to TRBJ2-7; TRBD1 matches at 10 bases. CDR1 and CDR2 from the germline V gene are SEHNR and FQNEAQ (reference sequence). The CDR3 is made up of 15 amino acids. With V trimmed by 5 bases and J by 5 bases, 9 bases remained unmatched.

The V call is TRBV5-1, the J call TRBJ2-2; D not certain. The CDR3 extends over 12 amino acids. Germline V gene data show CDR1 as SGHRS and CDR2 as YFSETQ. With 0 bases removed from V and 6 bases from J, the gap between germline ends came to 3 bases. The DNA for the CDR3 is TGCGCCAGCAGCTTGGAAGCCGGGGAGCTGTTTTTT. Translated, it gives CASSLEAGELFF.

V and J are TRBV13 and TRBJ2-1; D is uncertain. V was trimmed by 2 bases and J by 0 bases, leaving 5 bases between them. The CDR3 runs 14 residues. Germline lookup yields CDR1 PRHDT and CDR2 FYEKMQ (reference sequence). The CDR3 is CASSLRRSYNEQFF. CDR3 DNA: TGTGCCAGCAGCTTACGTCGCTCCTACAATGAGCAGTTCTTC.

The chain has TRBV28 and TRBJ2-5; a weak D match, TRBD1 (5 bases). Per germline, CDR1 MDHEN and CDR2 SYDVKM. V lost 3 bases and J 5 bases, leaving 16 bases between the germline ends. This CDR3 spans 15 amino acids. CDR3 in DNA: TGTGCCAGCAGTTTTGGGTCGCCAGGGTTCGAGACCCAGTACTTC. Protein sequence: CASSFGSPGFETQYF.

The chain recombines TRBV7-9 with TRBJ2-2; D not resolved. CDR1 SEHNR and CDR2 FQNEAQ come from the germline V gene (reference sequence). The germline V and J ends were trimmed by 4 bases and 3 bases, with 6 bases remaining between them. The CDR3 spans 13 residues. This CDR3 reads CASSSQYTGELFF. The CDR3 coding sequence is TGTGCCAGCAGCTCCCAGTACACCGGGGAGCTGTTTTTT. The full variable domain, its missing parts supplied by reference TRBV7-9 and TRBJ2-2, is DTGVSQNPRHKITKRGQNVTFRCDPISEHNRLYWYRQTLGQGPEFLTYFQNEAQLEKSRLLSDRFSAERPKGSFSTLEIQRTEQGDSAMYLCASSSQYTGELFFGEGSRLTVL.

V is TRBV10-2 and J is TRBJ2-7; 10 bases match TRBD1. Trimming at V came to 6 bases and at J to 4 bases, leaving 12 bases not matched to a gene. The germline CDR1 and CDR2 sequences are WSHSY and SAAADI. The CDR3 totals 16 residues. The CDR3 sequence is CASRDALRDRGYEQYF. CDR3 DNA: TGCGCCAGCAGGGATGCACTCCGGGACAGGGGATACGAGCAGTACTTC.

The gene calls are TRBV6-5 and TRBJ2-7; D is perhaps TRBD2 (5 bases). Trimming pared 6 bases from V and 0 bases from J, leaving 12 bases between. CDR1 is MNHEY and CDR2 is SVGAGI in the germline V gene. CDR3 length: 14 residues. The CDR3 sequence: CASRISGSSYEQYF. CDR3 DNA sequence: TGTGCCAGCAGGATTTCGGGGAGCTCCTACGAGCAGTACTTC.

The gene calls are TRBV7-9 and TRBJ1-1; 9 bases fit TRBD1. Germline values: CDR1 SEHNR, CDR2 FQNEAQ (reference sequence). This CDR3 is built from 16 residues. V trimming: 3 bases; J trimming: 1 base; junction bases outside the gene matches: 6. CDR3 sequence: CASSFSPGQGNTEAFF. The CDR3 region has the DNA TGTGCCAGCAGCTTCTCCCCGGGACAGGGGAACACTGAAGCTTTCTTT.

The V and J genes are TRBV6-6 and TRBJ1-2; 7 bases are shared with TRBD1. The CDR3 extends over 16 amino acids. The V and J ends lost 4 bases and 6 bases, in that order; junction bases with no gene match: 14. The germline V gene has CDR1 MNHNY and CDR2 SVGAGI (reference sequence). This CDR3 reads CASSWEGGGGANGYTF. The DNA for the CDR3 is TGTGCCAGCAGTTGGGAAGGTGGAGGGGGCGCGAATGGCTACACCTTC.

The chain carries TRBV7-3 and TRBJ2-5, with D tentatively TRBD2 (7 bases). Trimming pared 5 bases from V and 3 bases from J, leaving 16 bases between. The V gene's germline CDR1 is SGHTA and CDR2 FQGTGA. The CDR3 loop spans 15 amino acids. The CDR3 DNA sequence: TGTGCCAGCAGCCCTGGACAGCGGGGAGAAGAGACCCAGTACTTC. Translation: CASSPGQRGEETQYF.

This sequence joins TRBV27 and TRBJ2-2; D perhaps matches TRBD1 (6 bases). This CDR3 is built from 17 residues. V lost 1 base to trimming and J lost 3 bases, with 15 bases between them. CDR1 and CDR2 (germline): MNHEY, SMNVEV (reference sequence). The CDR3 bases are TGTGCCAGCAGTTTATACCGCCGACAGGAGCACACCGGGGAGCTGTTTTTT. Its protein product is CASSLYRRQEHTGELFF.

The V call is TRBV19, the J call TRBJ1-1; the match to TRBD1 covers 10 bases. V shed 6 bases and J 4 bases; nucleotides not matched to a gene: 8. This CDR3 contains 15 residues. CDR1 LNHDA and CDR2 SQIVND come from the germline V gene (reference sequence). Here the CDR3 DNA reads TGTGCCAGTAGAACGGGGACAGGGGCGTTCACTGAAGCTTTCTTT. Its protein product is CASRTGTGAFTEAFF. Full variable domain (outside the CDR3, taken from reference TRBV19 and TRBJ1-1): DGGITQSPKYLFRKEGQNVTLSCEQNLNHDAMYWYRQDPGQGLRLIYYSQIVNDFQKGDIAEGYSVSREKKESFPLTVTSAQKNPTAFYLCASRTGTGAFTEAFFGQGTRLTVV.

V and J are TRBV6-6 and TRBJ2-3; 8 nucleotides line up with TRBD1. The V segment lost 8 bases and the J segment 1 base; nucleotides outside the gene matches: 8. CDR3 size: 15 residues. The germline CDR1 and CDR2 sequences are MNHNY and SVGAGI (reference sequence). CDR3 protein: CASRSTGAGTDTQYF. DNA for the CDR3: TGTGCCAGCCGATCGACAGGGGCCGGCACAGATACGCAGTATTTT.

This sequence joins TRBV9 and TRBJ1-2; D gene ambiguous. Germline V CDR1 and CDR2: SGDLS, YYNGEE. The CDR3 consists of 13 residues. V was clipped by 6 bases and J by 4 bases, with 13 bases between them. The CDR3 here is CASTLTETYGYTF. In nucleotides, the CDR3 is TGTGCCAGCACCTTAACTGAGACCTATGGCTACACCTTC.

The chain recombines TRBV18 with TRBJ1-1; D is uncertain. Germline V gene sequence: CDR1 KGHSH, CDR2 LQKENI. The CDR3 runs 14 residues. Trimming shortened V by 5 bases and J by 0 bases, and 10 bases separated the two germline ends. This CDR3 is CASSITQLNTEAFF. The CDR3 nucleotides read TGTGCCAGCTCAATTACTCAGCTGAACACTGAAGCTTTCTTT.

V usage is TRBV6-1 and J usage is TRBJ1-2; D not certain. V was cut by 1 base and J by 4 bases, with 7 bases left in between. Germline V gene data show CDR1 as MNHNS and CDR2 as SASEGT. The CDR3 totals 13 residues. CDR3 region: CASSEGWGYGYTF. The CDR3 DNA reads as TGTGCCAGCAGTGAAGGGTGGGGCTATGGCTACACCTTC.

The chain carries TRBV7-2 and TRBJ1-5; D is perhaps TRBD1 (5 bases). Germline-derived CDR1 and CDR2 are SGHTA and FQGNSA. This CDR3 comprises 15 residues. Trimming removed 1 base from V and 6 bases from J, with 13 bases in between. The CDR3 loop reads CASSLDSLGVQPQHF. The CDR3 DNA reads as TGTGCCAGCAGCTTAGACAGCCTGGGGGTTCAGCCCCAGCATTTT.

The CDR3 loop is CASSFTGELFF. The CDR3 DNA is TGTGCCAGCAGCTTCACCGGGGAGCTGTTTTTT. The chain carries TRBV3-1 (or the pseudogene TRBV3-2) and TRBJ2-2; D unresolved. Germline CDR1 and CDR2: LGHDT and YNNKEL (reference sequence). Trimming left V 5 bases short and J 4 bases short, with 2 bases between. CDR3 length: 11 residues.

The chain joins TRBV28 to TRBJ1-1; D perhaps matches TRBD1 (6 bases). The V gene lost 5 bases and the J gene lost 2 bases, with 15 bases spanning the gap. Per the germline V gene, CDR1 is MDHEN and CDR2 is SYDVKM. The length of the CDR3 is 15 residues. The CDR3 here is CASSPYREVNTEAFF. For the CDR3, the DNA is TGTGCCAGCAGTCCCTACAGGGAAGTTAACACTGAAGCTTTCTTT.

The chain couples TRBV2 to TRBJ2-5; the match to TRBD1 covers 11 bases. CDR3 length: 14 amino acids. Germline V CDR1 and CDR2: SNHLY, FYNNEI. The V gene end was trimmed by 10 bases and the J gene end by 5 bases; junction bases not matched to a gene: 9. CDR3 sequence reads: CANPGQGALETQYF. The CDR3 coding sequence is TGTGCCAACCCCGGACAGGGGGCTTTGGAGACCCAGTACTTC.

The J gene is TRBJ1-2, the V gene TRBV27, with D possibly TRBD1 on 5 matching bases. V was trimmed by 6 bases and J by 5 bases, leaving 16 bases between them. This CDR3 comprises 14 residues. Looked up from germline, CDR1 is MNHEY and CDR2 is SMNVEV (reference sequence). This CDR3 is CASRGWGERYGYTF. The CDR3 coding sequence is TGTGCCAGCAGAGGGTGGGGGGAACGGTATGGCTACACCTTC.

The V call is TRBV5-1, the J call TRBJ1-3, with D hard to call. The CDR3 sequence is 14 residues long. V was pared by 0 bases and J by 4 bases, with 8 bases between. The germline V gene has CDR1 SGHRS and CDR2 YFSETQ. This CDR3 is CASSLAAEGNTIYF. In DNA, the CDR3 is TGCGCCAGCAGCTTGGCCGCAGAGGGAAACACCATATATTTT. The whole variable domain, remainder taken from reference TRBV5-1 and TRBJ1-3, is KAGVTQTPRYLIKTRGQQVTLSCSPISGHRSVSWYQQTPGQGLQFLFEYFSETQRNKGNFPGRFSGRQFSNSRSEMNVSTLELGDSALYLCASSLAAEGNTIYFGEGSWLTVV.

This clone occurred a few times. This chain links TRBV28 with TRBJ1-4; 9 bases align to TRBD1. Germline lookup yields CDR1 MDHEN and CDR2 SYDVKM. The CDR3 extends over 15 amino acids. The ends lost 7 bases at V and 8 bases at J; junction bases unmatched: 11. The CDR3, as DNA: TGTGCCAGCACCTCCCCCGGGACAGGGCCCGAAAAACTGTTTTTT. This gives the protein CASTSPGTGPEKLFF.